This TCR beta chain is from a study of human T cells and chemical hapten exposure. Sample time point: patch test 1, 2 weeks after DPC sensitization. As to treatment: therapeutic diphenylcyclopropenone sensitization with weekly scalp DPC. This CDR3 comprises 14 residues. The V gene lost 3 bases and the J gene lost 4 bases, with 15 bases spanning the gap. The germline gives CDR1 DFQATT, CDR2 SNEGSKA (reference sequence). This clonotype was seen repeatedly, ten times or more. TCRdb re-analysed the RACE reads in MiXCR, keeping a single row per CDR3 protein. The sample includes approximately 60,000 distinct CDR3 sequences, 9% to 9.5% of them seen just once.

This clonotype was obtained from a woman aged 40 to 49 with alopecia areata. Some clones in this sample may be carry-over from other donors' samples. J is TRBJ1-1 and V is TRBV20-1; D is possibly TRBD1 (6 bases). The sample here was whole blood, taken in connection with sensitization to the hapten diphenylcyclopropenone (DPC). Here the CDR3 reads CSARKQGGGTEAFF. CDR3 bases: TGCAGTGCTAGGAAACAGGGAGGGGGCACTGAAGCTTTCTTT.